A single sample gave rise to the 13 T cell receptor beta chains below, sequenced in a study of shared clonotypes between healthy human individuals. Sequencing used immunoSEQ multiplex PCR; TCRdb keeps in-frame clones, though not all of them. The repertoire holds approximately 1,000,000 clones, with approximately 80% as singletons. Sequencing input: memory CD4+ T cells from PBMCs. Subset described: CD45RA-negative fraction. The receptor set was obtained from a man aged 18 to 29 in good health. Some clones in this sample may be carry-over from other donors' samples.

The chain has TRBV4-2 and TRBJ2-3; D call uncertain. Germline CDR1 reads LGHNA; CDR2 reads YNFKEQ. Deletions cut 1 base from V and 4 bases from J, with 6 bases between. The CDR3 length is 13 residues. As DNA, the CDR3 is TGTGCCAGCAGCCAAGCTGGGCCAGATACGCAGTATTTT. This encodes CASSQAGPDTQYF.

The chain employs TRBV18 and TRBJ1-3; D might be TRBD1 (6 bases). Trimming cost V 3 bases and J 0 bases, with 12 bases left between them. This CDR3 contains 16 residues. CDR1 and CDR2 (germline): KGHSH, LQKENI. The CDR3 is CASSPGTGSSGNTIYF. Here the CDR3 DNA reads TGTGCCAGCTCACCGGGAACAGGGTCCTCTGGAAACACCATATATTTT.

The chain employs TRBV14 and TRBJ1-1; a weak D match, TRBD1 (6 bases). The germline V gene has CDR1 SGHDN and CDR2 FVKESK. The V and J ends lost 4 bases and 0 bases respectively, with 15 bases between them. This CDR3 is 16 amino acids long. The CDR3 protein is CASSRHQGTVNTEAFF. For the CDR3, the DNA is TGTGCCAGCAGCCGTCATCAGGGGACGGTGAACACTGAAGCTTTCTTT.

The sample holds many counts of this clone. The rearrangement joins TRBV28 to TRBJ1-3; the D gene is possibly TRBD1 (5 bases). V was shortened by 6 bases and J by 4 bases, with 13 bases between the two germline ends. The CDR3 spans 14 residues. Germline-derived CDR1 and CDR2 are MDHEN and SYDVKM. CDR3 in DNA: TGTGCCAGCAGCAACTCAGGGTCGGGAAACACCATATATTTT. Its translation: CASSNSGSGNTIYF.

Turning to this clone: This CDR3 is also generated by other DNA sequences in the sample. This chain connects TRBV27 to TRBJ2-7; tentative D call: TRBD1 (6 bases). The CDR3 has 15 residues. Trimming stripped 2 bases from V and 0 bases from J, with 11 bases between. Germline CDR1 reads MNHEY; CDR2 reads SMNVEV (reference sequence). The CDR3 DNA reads TGTGCCAGCAGTTTAGGCAGGGGCTCCTCCTACGAGCAGTACTTC. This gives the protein CASSLGRGSSYEQYF.

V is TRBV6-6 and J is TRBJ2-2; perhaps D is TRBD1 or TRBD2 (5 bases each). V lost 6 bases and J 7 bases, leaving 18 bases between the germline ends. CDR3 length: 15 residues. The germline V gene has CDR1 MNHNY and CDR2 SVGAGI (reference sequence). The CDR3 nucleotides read TGTGCCAGCAGCTACCCGGGGCGAACGAGCGGGGAGCTGTTTTTT. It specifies CASSYPGRTSGELFF.

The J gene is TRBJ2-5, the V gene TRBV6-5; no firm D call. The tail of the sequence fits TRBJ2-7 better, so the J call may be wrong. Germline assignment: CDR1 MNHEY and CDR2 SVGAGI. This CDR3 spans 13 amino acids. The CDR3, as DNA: TGTGCCAGCAGTGAAACAGTGGGCTACGAGCAGTACTTC. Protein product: CASSETVGYEQYF.

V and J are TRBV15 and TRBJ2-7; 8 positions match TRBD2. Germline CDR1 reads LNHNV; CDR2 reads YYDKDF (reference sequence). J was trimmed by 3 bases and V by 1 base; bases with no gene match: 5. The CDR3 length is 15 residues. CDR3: CATSRGGLGDYEQYF. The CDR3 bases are TGTGCCACCAGCAGAGGGGGACTAGGGGACTACGAGCAGTACTTC.

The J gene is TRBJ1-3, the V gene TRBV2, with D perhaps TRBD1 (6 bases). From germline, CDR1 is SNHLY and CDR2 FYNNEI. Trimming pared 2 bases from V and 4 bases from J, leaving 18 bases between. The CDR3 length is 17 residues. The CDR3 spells CASSEIFGQGLGNTIYF. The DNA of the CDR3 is TGTGCCAGCAGTGAAATTTTTGGGCAGGGGCTCGGAAACACCATATATTTT.

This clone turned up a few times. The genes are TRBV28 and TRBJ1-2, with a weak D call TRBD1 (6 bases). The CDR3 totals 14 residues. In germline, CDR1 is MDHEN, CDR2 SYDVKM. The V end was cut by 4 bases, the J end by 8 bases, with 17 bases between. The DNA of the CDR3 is TGTGCCAGCAGTTCCCAACAGGGAGGATCGGGCTACACCTTC. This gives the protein CASSSQQGGSGYTF.

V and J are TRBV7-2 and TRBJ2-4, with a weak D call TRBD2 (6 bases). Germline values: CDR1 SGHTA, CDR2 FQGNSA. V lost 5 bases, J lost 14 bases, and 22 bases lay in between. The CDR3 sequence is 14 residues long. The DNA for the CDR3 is TGTGCCAGCAGCGGGGGGTTTTTAGCCGGGAGTGAGTACTTC. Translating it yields CASSGGFLAGSEYF.

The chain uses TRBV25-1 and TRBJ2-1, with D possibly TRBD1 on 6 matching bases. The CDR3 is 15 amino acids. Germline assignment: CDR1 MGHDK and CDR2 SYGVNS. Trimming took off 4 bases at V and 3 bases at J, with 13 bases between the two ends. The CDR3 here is CASSGQGPGYNEQFF. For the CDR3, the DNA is TGTGCCAGCAGTGGTCAGGGGCCCGGCTACAATGAGCAGTTCTTC.

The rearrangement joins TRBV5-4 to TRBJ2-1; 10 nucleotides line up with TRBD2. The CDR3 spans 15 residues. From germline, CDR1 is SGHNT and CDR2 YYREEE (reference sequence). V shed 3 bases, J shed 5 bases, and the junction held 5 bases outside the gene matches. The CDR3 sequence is CASSSGTSADNEQFF. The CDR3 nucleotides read TGTGCCAGCAGCTCCGGGACTAGCGCCGACAATGAGCAGTTCTTC.